The clone carrying this T cell receptor (beta chain) was observed a handful of times. Its target is unknown. Relative to the germline gene, one junction end is altered; a read error may explain this. This specimen comes from a study of human T cells and chemical hapten exposure. The sample's time point: patch test 2, 6 weeks after DPC sensitization. Treatment meaning: therapeutic diphenylcyclopropenone sensitization with weekly scalp DPC. The V gene's germline CDR1 is SGHRS and CDR2 YFSETQ. The CDR3 length is 14 residues. Study conclusions and caveats: Significantly greater numbers of large CDR3 similarity clusters came from expanded TCRs than from controls. High-frequency TCRs, those above 1 in 1000, stayed the same after DPC sensitization.

Individual cDNA molecules had unique molecular identifiers attached to them by the library. TCRdb re-analysed the RACE reads in MiXCR, keeping a single row per CDR3 protein. Among 330,000 or so distinct CDR3 sequences, nearly 6.5% were seen once, and the ten largest hold about 5.6%. The sample here was whole blood, taken in connection with sensitization to the hapten diphenylcyclopropenone (DPC). V and J are TRBV5-1 and TRBJ2-2, with D uncertain. The source of this sequence is a woman aged 18 to 35 with alopecia areata. Some clones in this sample may be carry-over from other donors' samples. CDR3 loop: CASSLGENTGELFF. As DNA, the CDR3 is TGCGCCAGCAGTTTGGGCGAGAACACCGGGGAGCTGTTTTTT.